A selection of T cell receptor beta chains follows, all from one sample in a study of blood T cell repertoires in COVID-19. Libraries were prepared by immunoSEQ multiplex PCR; TCRdb keeps only in-frame clonotypes and omits some of them. This sample has a few hundred thousand clones; around 87% occur once, and the top ten carry approximately 7%. Specimen: peripheral blood. These receptors were obtained from a woman between 70 and 85 years old with active or convalescent COVID-19. Each CDR3 is given without its conserved first and last residue. Each record gives: clone size, V gene, CDR3 protein. Size is omitted from some rows. Given values are once, few, many or a class for expanded clones.

- | TRBV6-5 | ASRLLQGPPLH
- | TRBV7-2 | ASSSDFGGETQY
- | TRBV9 | ASSVEGTGVGEQF
- | TRBV29-1 | SVESTTANTEAF
- | TRBV6-6 | ASGGEAF
- | TRBV6-5 | ASSYSGQGGQPQH
- | TRBV19 | ASWDRSGSPLH
- | TRBV7-2 | ASSPVSVAYNEQF
- | TRBV24-1 | ATIDLEPTNEKLF
- | TRBV5-1 | ASTVRTAYTGELF
- | TRBV14 | ASSQNMNTEAF
- | TRBV7-8 | ASSLAGGGNQPQH
- | TRBV6-2/TRBV6-3 | ASSYSRGTGRRVYSNQPQH
- | TRBV6-6 | ASSYSSEGEQF
- | TRBV15 | ATSRGWQGDTQY
- | TRBV4-3 | ASSQDGPGGSYEQY
- | TRBV12-3/TRBV12-4 | ASSLQAPRAF
- | TRBV6-2/TRBV6-3 | ASSWGQGGRQPQH
few | TRBV10-3 | AISEGAHNSPLH
- | TRBV18 | ASSPPGGEGTEAF
- | TRBV2 | ATRDSNEQF
- | TRBV18 | ASTRVDQTNEKLF
- | TRBV2 | ASGQLNTQY
- | TRBV10-3 | AITGGTKSPLH
- | TRBV18 | ASSPRDRADYGYT
- | TRBV5-1 | ASRDYYEQY
- | TRBV4-3 | ASSPNTGYEQF
few | TRBV7-2 | ASSSYLDRGSNSPLH
- | TRBV6-5 | ASDRNSNQPQH
- | TRBV10-3 | AISESAGNRKLF
- | TRBV6-5 | ASSSGSTNTEAF
- | TRBV12-3/TRBV12-4 | ASTWGDQPQH